The 14 T cell receptor beta chains presented below share a single source sample, sequenced in a study of memory CD4+ T cells and cytomegalovirus serostatus. The method was immunoSEQ multiplex PCR; TCRdb's version includes in-frame clones alone and lacks a portion of them. The repertoire includes 27,000 or so clones, around 75% of them detected once, and under 0.85% sits in the top ten. Single viable CD3+CD4+CD8-CD45RO+ cells were sorted as the memory CD4+ T cells. The specimen was memory CD4+ T cells from blood. Source of these receptors: an adult in good health and CMV-seronegative.

The chain carries TRBV5-6 and TRBJ1-5; 8 bases match TRBD1. V was pared by 3 bases and J by 8 bases, with 4 bases of the junction left unmatched. The germline CDR1 and CDR2 sequences are SGHDT and YYEEEE. This CDR3 spans 13 amino acids. The CDR3 region is CASSSDRDKPQHF. CDR3 in DNA: TGTGCCAGCAGCTCGGACAGGGACAAGCCCCAGCATTTT.

V usage is TRBV6-1 and J usage is TRBJ2-6; D is unresolved. Trimming left V 4 bases short and J 3 bases short, with 4 bases between. This CDR3 contains 13 residues. From germline, CDR1 is MNHNS and CDR2 SASEGT. In DNA form, the CDR3 reads TGTGCCAGCAGTGGCAATGGGGCCAACGTCCTGACTTTC. As protein: CASSGNGANVLTF.

The chain has TRBV18 and TRBJ2-5, with 7 nucleotides matching TRBD2. Germline assignment: CDR1 KGHSH and CDR2 LQKENI. Trimming took 0 bases from V and 1 from J; bases not matched to a gene: 11. This CDR3 region has 18 residues. CDR3 DNA: TGTGCCAGCTCACCACCACGTGGGTCGACTAGCTCCCAAGAGACCCAGTACTTC. The encoded protein is CASSPPRGSTSSQETQYF.

The rearrangement uses TRBV5-4 and TRBJ2-1; TRBD2 aligns across 8 bases. Trimming removed 0 bases from V and 2 bases from J; junction bases left unmatched: 1. CDR3 length: 15 amino acids. Germline V CDR1 and CDR2: SGHNT, YYREEE (reference sequence). CDR3 nucleotide sequence: TGTGCCAGCAGCTTGGCGGGGGGGGCCTACAATGAGCAGTTCTTC. Protein product: CASSLAGGAYNEQFF.

This clone was found a few times. This sequence joins TRBV10-1 and TRBJ1-1; D gene ambiguous. Per germline, CDR1 WNHNN and CDR2 SYGVQD (reference sequence). The CDR3 consists of 13 residues. V was shortened by 2 bases and J by 5 bases, with 9 bases between the two germline ends. The CDR3 reads CASSESGRTEAFF. DNA for the CDR3: TGCGCCAGCAGTGAGAGCGGTCGGACTGAAGCTTTCTTT.

The chain employs TRBV9 and TRBJ1-5; TRBD1 agrees at 9 bases. Unmatched junction bases numbered 7, after V lost 0 bases and J lost 6 bases. In germline, CDR1 is SGDLS, CDR2 YYNGEE. The CDR3 is 16 residues long. DNA of the CDR3: TGTGCCAGCAGCGTAGGAGGGACAGGGAGGGGTCAGCCCCAGCATTTT. As protein: CASSVGGTGRGQPQHF.

The chain employs TRBV13 and TRBJ2-2; TRBD1 aligns across 10 bases. The V segment lost 4 bases and the J segment 4 bases; nucleotides outside the gene matches: 9. The V gene's germline CDR1 is PRHDT and CDR2 FYEKMQ (reference sequence). CDR3 size: 17 residues. As DNA, the CDR3 is TGTGCCAGCAGCTCCGGGACAGGGGCCCGAGGCACCGGGGAGCTGTTTTTT. Protein: CASSSGTGARGTGELFF.

The chain uses TRBV5-4 and TRBJ1-1, with TRBD1 as a possible D gene (5 bases). V lost 3 bases to trimming and J lost 6 bases, with 12 bases between them. Germline-derived CDR1 and CDR2 are SGHNT and YYREEE (reference sequence). The CDR3 covers 13 residues. The CDR3 nucleotides are TGTGCCAGCAGCTCCGGGGGTGACGCTGAAGCTTTCTTT. Its protein is CASSSGGDAEAFF.

With respect to this clone: Other DNA sequences from this sample encode an identical CDR3 as well. The chain is built from TRBV10-3 and TRBJ1-2; D is unclear. V gave up 4 bases and J gave up 0 bases, with 6 bases separating them. CDR1 is ENHRY and CDR2 is SYGVKD in the germline V gene. The CDR3 loop spans 13 amino acids. The DNA for the CDR3 is TGTGCCATCAGTGTAGACCCTAACTATGGCTACACCTTC. It encodes CAISVDPNYGYTF.

This sequence joins TRBV19 and TRBJ2-7; D is unresolved. The CDR3 has 16 residues. Per germline, CDR1 LNHDA and CDR2 SQIVND (reference sequence). Deletions cut 5 bases from V and 3 bases from J, with 20 bases between. This chain's CDR3 is CASSSGPTLRFYEQYF. The CDR3, as DNA: TGTGCCAGTAGTTCTGGACCCACGTTACGTTTCTACGAGCAGTACTTC. Variable domain in full (rest from reference TRBV19 and TRBJ2-7): DGGITQSPKYLFRKEGQNVTLSCEQNLNHDAMYWYRQDPGQGLRLIYYSQIVNDFQKGDIAEGYSVSREKKESFPLTVTSAQKNPTAFYLCASSSGPTLRFYEQYFGPGTRLTVT.

This clone was seen a few times. The rearrangement joins TRBV30 to TRBJ1-5, with D possibly TRBD1 on 5 matching bases. The CDR3 runs to 12 residues. The germline V gene has CDR1 GTSNPN and CDR2 SVGIG (reference sequence). The V gene lost 2 bases and the J gene lost 5 bases, with 7 bases spanning the gap. This chain's CDR3 is CAWSRDDQPQHF. The CDR3 DNA follows: TGTGCCTGGAGTAGGGACGATCAGCCCCAGCATTTT.

The chain recombines TRBV7-8 with TRBJ1-2, with D tentatively TRBD1 (6 bases). The germline V gene has CDR1 SGHVS and CDR2 FQNEAQ. This CDR3 region has 16 residues. Trimming removed 5 bases at V and 6 bases at J, with 22 bases between. CDR3 sequence: CASSPYRVVAGNGYTF. CDR3 DNA: TGTGCCAGCAGCCCCTACAGGGTCGTTGCCGGGAATGGCTACACCTTC.

The rearrangement links TRBV5-5 to TRBJ1-6; D uncertain. The V gene's germline CDR1 is SGHKS and CDR2 YYEKEE (reference sequence). The V and J ends lost 0 bases and 5 bases respectively, with 9 bases between them. This CDR3 comprises 15 residues. The CDR3 here is CASSLAQTNNSPLHF. DNA for the CDR3: TGTGCCAGCAGCTTGGCCCAGACAAATAATTCACCCCTCCACTTT.

The rearrangement uses TRBV11-2 and TRBJ2-7; 10 positions match TRBD1. V was clipped by 5 bases and J by 4 bases; unmatched bases: 11. The CDR3 consists of 16 residues. Germline-derived CDR1 and CDR2 are SGHAT and FQNNGV. The CDR3 DNA sequence: TGTGCCAGCAGCCTCACCATCGGGACAGGGGAATACGAGCAGTACTTC. The encoded protein is CASSLTIGTGEYEQYF.